These 15 T cell receptor beta chains came from one sample sequenced in a study of CD8 T cells in ankylosing spondylitis. TCRdb re-called the 5' RACE reads through MiXCR, storing one row per CDR3 protein. The sample lists more than 150,000 distinct CDR3 sequences, roughly 13% occurring once. Sequencing was done on a sample of blood, either unsorted or a sorted T cell fraction (not recorded which). Receptor source: a male donor with ankylosing spondylitis or in good health (not recorded which).

This clonotype was found many times. The rearrangement joins TRBV12-3 or TRBV12-4 to TRBJ2-7; 7 bases line up with TRBD2. V gave up 6 bases and J gave up 0 bases; unmatched junction bases: 14. This CDR3 comprises 17 residues. The CDR3 sequence: CASSRYGPGGSSYEQYF. The CDR3, as DNA: TGTGCCAGCAGCCGCTACGGCCCGGGCGGGAGCTCCTACGAGCAGTACTTC.

This clonotype was observed many times. J is TRBJ1-1 and V is TRBV15; D is possibly TRBD1 (5 bases). V was pared by 1 base and J by 8 bases, with 14 bases between. The CDR3 covers 14 residues. The germline V gene has CDR1 LNHNV and CDR2 YYDKDF (reference sequence). The CDR3 protein is CATSRVRQGGEAFF. As DNA, the CDR3 is TGTGCCACCAGCAGAGTTAGGCAGGGCGGGGAAGCTTTCTTT.

This clonotype was seen a few times. The chain couples TRBV2 to TRBJ2-7, with D possibly TRBD2 on 6 matching bases. Germline V lookup: CDR1 SNHLY, CDR2 FYNNEI. The CDR3 spans 15 residues. V lost 7 bases and J lost 1, with 17 bases in between. The CDR3 reads CASIPGTGVSYEQYF. The CDR3 bases are TGTGCCAGCATCCCAGGGACTGGGGTATCCTACGAGCAGTACTTC.

This clonotype occurred many times. The chain has TRBV27 and TRBJ2-4, with D unresolved. V was pared by 5 bases and J by 0 bases, with 11 bases between. CDR1 and CDR2 from the germline V gene are MNHEY and SMNVEV (reference sequence). The CDR3 length is 15 residues. For the CDR3, the DNA is TGTGCCAGCAGTCCCTCTCTTCTAGCCAAAAACATTCAGTACTTC. Translating it yields CASSPSLLAKNIQYF.

This clonotype has more than one count but fewer than ten. This chain joins TRBV27 and TRBJ1-5, with D maybe TRBD1 (5 bases). V lost 7 bases and J 7 bases, leaving 17 bases between the germline ends. The germline V gene has CDR1 MNHEY and CDR2 SMNVEV (reference sequence). The length of the CDR3 is 14 residues. The CDR3 DNA follows: TGTGCCAGCACTCAACTCCAGGGAGGACAGCCCCAGCATTTT. It translates to CASTQLQGGQPQHF.

This chain joins TRBV12-3 or TRBV12-4 and TRBJ2-1; D is unresolved. The CDR3 runs 12 residues. The ends were cut back, 5 bases at V and 9 bases at J, with 11 bases in the middle. CDR3 in DNA: TGTGCCAGCAGTCTCGTAATCCGTGAGCAGTTCTTC. It specifies CASSLVIREQFF.

This clonotype appeared many times. The V call is TRBV20-1, the J call TRBJ2-1; possibly TRBD2 for D (5 bases). CDR1 is DFQATT and CDR2 is SNEGSKA in the germline V gene (reference sequence). V lost 6 bases, J lost 3 bases, and 12 bases lay in between. The CDR3 runs to 13 residues. In DNA, the CDR3 is TGCAGTGCCACACGTAGCGACTACAATGAGCAGTTCTTC. It codes for CSATRSDYNEQFF.

This sequence joins TRBV9 and TRBJ2-7; D unresolved. Germline CDR1 is SGDLS and CDR2 is YYNGEE. Trimming shortened V by 0 bases and J by 6 bases, and 10 bases separated the two germline ends. The CDR3 is made up of 13 amino acids. CDR3 sequence reads: CASSVGSLGEQYF. CDR3 nucleotide sequence: TGTGCCAGCAGCGTAGGATCCCTGGGCGAGCAGTACTTC.

This clonotype occurred many times. The chain couples TRBV18 to TRBJ1-1; 8 bases are shared with TRBD1. V gave up 2 bases and J gave up 5 bases; unmatched junction bases: 7. The CDR3 runs to 15 residues. Looked up from germline, CDR1 is KGHSH and CDR2 is LQKENI. CDR3 sequence: CASSPSDRAGTEAFF. The CDR3 DNA sequence: TGTGCCAGCTCACCATCGGACAGGGCAGGGACTGAAGCTTTCTTT. The variable domain in full, with the rest retrieved from reference TRBV18 and TRBJ1-1, is NAGVMQNPRHLVRRRGQEARLRCSPMKGHSHVYWYRQLPEEGLKFMVYLQKENIIDESGMPKERFSAEFPKEGPSILRIQQVVRGDSAAYFCASSPSDRAGTEAFFGQGTRLTVV.

This clonotype was recorded many times. The CDR3 reads CASRREYYEQYF. The CDR3 DNA follows: TGTGCCAGCAGGCGGGAGTACTACGAGCAGTACTTC. The V call is TRBV7-9, the J call TRBJ2-7, with 7 bases identical to TRBD2. V lost 6 bases, J lost 3 bases, and 2 bases stayed unmatched. The germline CDR1 and CDR2 sequences are SEHNR and FQNEAQ (reference sequence). CDR3 length: 12 amino acids.

This chain joins TRBV27 and TRBJ1-1; D is unresolved. Germline-derived CDR1 and CDR2 are MNHEY and SMNVEV (reference sequence). The V end lost 7 bases, the J end lost 6 bases, and 21 bases lay between the germline ends. The CDR3 extends over 15 amino acids. CDR3 amino acids: CASMFSNTRLSEAFF. CDR3 in DNA: TGTGCCAGCATGTTTAGCAATACCAGGCTTTCTGAAGCTTTCTTT.

The chain links TRBV11-2 to TRBJ2-3, with D tentatively TRBD2 (6 bases). Germline V gives CDR1 SGHAT, CDR2 FQNNGV. This CDR3 has 16 residues. Trimming removed 1 base at V and 2 bases at J, with 13 bases between. CDR3 nucleotide sequence: TGTGCCAGCAGCTTAGTCCTCCTAGCGCCCACAGATACGCAGTATTTT. Its translation: CASSLVLLAPTDTQYF.

The chain carries TRBV5-1 and TRBJ2-1; D remains unclear. With 3 bases removed from V and 0 bases from J, the gap between germline ends came to 13 bases. The CDR3 covers 16 residues. CDR1 SGHRS and CDR2 YFSETQ come from the germline V gene. CDR3 in DNA: TGCGCCAGCAGCTCGCCGACCACGAGCTCCTACAATGAGCAGTTCTTC. This codes for CASSSPTTSSYNEQFF.

Note on this clonotype: A read error is likely, as this CDR3 ends without the conserved phenylalanine or tryptophan. The chain uses TRBV6-2 or TRBV6-3 and TRBJ2-5; D is ambiguous. The ends were cut back, 0 bases at V and 1 base at J, with 9 bases in the middle. The CDR3 spans 15 residues. The germline V gene encodes CDR1 MNHEY and CDR2 SVGEGT. The CDR3 is CASSYSIPLQETQYL. The CDR3 coding sequence is TGTGCCAGCAGTTACTCGATACCCCTCCAAGAGACCCAGTACTTA.

The chain is built from TRBV5-4 and TRBJ1-6, with 7 bases aligning to TRBD1. CDR3 length: 14 amino acids. Trimming took 9 bases from V and 5 from J; bases not matched to a gene: 8. CDR1 is SGHNT, CDR2 YYREEE, per germline (reference sequence). This CDR3 is CAIARDSNNSPLHF. DNA for the CDR3: TGTGCCATCGCCCGGGACAGCAATAATTCACCCCTCCACTTT.